Listed here is a single TCR beta chain. Its antigen is currently unknown. CDR1 is SGHNT, CDR2 YYREEE, per germline (reference sequence). The CDR3 loop spans 15 amino acids. J gave up 4 bases and V 0 bases, and 0 bases lay outside the gene matches. These data belong to a study of graft-versus-host responses after intestinal transplantation. General observations from the study: Researchers found GvH clones in recipient marrow, and some showed up first in ileum or blood. High graft-versus-host to host-versus-graft clonal ratios were found in allografts of patients who had graft-donor T cell macrochimerism.

Data came from immunoSEQ multiplex PCR; TCRdb stores just in-frame clones and leaves some out. The profile covers about 120,000 clones, with about 92% appearing a single time and roughly 1% taken by the ten largest. This sequence joins TRBV5-4 and TRBJ2-5; TRBD2 aligns across 13 bases. The TCR originated in a human donor who was the organ donor for an intestinal transplant. The sequenced sample was unstimulated CD8+ T cells sorted from spleen or lymph node cells, obtained before transplant. DNA for the CDR3: TGTGCCAGCAGCTTGGGACTAGCGGGAGGAGAGACCCAGTACTTC. This translates into CASSLGLAGGETQYF.